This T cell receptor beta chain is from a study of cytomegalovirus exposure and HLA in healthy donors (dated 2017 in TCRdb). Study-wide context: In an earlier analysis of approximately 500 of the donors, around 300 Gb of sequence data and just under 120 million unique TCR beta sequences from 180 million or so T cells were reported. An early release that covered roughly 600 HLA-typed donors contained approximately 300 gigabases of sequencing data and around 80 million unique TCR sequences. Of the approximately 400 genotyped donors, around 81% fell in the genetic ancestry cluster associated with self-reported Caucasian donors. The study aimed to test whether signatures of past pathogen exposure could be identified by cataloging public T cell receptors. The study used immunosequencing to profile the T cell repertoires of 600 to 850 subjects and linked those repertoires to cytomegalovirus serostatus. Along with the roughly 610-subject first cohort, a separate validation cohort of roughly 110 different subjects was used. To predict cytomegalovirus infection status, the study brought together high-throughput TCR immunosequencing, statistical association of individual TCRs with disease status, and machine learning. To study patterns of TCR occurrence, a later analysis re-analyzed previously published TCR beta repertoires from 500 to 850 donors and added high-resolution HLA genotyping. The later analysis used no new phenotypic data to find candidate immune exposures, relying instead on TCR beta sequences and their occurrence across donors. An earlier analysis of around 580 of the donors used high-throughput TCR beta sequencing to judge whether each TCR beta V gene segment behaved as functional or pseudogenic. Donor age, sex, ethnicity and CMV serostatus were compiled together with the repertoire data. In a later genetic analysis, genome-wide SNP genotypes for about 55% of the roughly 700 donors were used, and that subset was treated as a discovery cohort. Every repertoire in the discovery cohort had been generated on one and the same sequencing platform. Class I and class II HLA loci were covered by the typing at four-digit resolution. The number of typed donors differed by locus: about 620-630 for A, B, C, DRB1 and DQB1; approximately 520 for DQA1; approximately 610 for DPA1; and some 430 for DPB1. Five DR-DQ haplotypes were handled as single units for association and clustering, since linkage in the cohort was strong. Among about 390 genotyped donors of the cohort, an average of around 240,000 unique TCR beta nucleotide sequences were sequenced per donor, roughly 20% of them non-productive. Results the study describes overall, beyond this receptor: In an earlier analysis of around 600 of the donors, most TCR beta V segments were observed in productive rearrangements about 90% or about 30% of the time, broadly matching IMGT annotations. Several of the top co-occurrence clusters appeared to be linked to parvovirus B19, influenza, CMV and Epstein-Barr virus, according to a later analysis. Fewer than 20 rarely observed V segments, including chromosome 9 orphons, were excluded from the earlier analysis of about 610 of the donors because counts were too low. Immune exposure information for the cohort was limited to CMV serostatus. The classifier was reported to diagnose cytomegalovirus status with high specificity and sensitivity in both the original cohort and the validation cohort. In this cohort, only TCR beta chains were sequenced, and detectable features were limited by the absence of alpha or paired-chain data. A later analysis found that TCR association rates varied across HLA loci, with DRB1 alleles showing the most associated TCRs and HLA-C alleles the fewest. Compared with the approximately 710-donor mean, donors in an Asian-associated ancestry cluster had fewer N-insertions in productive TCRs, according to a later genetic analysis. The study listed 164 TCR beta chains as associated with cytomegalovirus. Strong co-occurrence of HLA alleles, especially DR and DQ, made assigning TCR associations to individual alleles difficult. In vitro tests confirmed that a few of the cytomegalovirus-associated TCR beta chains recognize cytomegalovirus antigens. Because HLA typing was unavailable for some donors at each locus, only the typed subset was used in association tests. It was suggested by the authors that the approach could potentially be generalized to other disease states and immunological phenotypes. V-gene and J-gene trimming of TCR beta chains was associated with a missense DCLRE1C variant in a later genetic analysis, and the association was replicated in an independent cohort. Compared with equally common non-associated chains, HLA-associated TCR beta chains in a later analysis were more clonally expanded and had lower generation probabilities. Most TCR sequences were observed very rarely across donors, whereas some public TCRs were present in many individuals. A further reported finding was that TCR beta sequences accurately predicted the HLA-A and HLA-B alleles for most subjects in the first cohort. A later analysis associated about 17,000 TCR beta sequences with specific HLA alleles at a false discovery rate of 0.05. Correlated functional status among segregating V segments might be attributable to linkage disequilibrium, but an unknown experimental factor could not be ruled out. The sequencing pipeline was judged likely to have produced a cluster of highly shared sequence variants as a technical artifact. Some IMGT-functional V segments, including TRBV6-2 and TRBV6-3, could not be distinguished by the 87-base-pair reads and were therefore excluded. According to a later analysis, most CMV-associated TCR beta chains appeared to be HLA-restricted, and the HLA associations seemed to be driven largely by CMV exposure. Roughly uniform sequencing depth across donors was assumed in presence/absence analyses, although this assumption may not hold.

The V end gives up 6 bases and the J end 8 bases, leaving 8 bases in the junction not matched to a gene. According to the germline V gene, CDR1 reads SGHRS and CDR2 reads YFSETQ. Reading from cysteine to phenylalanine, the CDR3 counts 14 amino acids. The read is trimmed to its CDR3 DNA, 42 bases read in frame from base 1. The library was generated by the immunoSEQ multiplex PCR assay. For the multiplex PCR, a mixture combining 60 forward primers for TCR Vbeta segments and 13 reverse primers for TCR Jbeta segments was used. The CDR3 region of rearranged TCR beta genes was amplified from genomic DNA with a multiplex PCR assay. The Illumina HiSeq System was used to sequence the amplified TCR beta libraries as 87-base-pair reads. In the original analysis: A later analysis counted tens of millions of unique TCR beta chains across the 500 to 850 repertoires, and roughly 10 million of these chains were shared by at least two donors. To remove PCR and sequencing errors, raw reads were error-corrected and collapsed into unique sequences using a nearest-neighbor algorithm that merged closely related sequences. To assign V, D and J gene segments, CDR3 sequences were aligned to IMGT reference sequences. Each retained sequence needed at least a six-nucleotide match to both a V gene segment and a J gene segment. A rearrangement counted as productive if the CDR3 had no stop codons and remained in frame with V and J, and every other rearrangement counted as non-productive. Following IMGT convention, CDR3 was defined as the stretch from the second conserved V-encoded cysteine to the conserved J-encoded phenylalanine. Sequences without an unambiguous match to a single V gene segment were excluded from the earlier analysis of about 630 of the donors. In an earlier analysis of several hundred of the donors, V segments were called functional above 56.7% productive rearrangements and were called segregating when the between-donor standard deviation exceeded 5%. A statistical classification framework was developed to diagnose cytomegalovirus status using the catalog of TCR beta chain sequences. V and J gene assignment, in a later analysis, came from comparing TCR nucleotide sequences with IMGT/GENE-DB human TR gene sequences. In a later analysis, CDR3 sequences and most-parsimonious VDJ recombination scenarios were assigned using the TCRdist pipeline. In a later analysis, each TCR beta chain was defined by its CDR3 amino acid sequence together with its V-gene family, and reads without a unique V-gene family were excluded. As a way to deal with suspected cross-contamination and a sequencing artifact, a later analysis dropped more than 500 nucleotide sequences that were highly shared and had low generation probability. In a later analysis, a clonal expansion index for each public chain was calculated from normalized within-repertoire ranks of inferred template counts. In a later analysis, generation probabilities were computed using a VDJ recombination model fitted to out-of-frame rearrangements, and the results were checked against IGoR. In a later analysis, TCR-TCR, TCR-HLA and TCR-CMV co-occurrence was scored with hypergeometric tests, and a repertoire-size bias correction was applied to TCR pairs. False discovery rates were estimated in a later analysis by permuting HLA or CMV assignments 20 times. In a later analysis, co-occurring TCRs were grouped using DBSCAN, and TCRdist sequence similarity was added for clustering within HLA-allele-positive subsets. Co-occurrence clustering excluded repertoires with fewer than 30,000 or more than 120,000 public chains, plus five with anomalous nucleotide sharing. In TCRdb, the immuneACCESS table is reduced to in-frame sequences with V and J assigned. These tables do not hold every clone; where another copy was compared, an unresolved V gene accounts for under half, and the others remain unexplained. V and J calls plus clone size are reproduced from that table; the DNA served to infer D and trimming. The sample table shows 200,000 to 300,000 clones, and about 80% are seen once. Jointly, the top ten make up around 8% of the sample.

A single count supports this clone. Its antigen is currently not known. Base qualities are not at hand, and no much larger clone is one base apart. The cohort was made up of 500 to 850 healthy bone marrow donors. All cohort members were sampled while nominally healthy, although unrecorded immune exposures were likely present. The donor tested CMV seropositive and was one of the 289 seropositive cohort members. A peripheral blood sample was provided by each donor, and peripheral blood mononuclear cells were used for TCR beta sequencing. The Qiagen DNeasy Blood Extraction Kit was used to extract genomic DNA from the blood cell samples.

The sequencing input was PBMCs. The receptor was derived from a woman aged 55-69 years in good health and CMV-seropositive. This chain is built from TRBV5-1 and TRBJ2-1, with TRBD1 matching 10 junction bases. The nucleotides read TGCGCCAGCAACCGGGACAGGGGTTCGGATGAGCAGTTCTTC. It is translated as CASNRDRGSDEQFF.